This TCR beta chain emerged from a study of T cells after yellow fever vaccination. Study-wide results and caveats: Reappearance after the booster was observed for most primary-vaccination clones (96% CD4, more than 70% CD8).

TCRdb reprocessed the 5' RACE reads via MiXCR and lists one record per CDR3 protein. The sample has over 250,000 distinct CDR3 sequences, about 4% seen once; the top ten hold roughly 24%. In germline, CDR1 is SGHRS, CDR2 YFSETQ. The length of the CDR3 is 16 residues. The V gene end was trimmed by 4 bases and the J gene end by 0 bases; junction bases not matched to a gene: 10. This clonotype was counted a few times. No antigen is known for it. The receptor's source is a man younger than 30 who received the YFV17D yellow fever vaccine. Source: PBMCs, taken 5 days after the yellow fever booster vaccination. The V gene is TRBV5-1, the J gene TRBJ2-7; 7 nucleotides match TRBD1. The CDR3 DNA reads TGCGCCAGCAGCGCCCCCCGACAGGGTAGCTCCTACGAGCAGTACTTC. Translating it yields CASSAPRQGSSYEQYF.